Below, 10 T cell receptor beta chains from the same sample are listed, as sequenced in a study of T cell changes during pregnancy in multiple sclerosis. Sequencing was performed with immunoSEQ multiplex PCR; in TCRdb, only in-frame clones are kept and a portion is missing. This table has 43,000 or so clones, around nine tenths appearing once. The sample was peripheral blood, taken in the first trimester of pregnancy. These receptors all come from a female donor with multiple sclerosis, enrolled in a pregnancy study.

The CDR3 DNA is TGTGCCATCAGTCCCCTCTCGAACACTGAAGCTTTCTTT. Translating it yields CAISPLSNTEAFF. The V call is TRBV10-3, the J call TRBJ1-1; D not resolved. The V end lost 5 bases, the J end lost 1 base, and 8 bases lay between the germline ends. CDR1 ENHRY and CDR2 SYGVKD come from the germline V gene. This CDR3 is built from 13 residues.

The rearrangement uses TRBV28 and TRBJ1-2; 8 bases map to TRBD1. Unmatched junction bases numbered 12, after V lost 5 bases and J lost 4 bases. The CDR3 loop spans 16 amino acids. CDR1 is MDHEN and CDR2 is SYDVKM in the germline V gene. The CDR3 reads CASSPGQAATGYGYTF. As DNA, the CDR3 is TGTGCCAGCAGTCCGGGACAGGCTGCGACAGGCTATGGCTACACCTTC.

This clone was recorded only once. The chain combines TRBV7-9 with TRBJ1-4, with TRBD1 as a possible D gene (6 bases). Trimming left V 4 bases short and J 3 bases short, with 15 bases between. The length of the CDR3 is 16 residues. The germline CDR1 and CDR2 sequences are SEHNR and FQNEAQ (reference sequence). This CDR3 reads CASSSRGDPSNEKLFF. CDR3 nucleotide sequence: TGTGCCAGCAGCTCCAGGGGAGACCCCTCTAATGAAAAACTGTTTTTT.

The chain links TRBV29-1 to TRBJ2-3, with D perhaps matching TRBD2 (7 bases). Trimming removed 5 bases at V and 6 bases at J, with 18 bases between. CDR1 and CDR2 (germline): SQVTM, ANQGSEA. The CDR3 extends over 14 amino acids. The CDR3 nucleotides read TGCAGCGTTCCCGCGGCGGGGGCCTTGGATACGCAGTATTTT. Translation gives CSVPAAGALDTQYF.

This chain connects TRBV28 to TRBJ2-1; 11 positions match TRBD2. V trimming: 6 bases; J trimming: 7 bases; junction bases outside the gene matches: 8. This CDR3 region has 15 residues. The germline gives CDR1 MDHEN, CDR2 SYDVKM. DNA of the CDR3: TGTGCCAGCAGCCCCACTAGCGGGGGAACAAATGAGCAGTTCTTC. Translation gives CASSPTSGGTNEQFF.

This rearrangement joins TRBV5-6 to TRBJ1-5; D is unresolved. The V end lost 4 bases, the J end lost 6 bases, and 8 bases lay between the germline ends. CDR1 and CDR2 (germline): SGHDT, YYEEEE. The CDR3 is 12 residues long. The CDR3 DNA is TGTGCCAGCAGCGCACTCGGTCAGCCCCAGCATTTT. Its protein is CASSALGQPQHF.

The chain carries TRBV5-8 and TRBJ2-5, with a possible D match to TRBD2 (5 bases). CDR1 is SGHTS and CDR2 is YDEGEE in the germline V gene. This CDR3 spans 14 amino acids. The ends were cut back, 2 bases at V and 7 bases at J, with 15 bases in the middle. The DNA of the CDR3 is TGTGCCAGCAGCTTAAGAGTCGGGGATGGGACCCAGTACTTC. Translation: CASSLRVGDGTQYF.

V and J are TRBV5-4 and TRBJ1-1; D is ambiguous. V was cut by 4 bases and J by 3 bases, with 13 bases left in between. The CDR3 extends over 14 amino acids. The germline V gene encodes CDR1 SGHNT and CDR2 YYREEE (reference sequence). CDR3 amino acids: CASSPMPGHTEAFF. The CDR3 DNA sequence: TGTGCCAGCAGCCCTATGCCAGGTCACACTGAAGCTTTCTTT.

CDR3 region: CASSFVAGELFF. The CDR3 bases are TGTGCCAGCAGTTTTGTCGCCGGGGAGCTGTTTTTT. The J gene is TRBJ2-2, the V gene TRBV28, with D unclear. The germline CDR1 and CDR2 sequences are MDHEN and SYDVKM. This CDR3 region has 12 residues. Trimming shortened V by 3 bases and J by 6 bases, and 5 bases separated the two germline ends. Based on the CDR3 plus reference TRBV28 and TRBJ2-2, the full variable domain is DVKVTQSSRYLVKRTGEKVFLECVQDMDHENMFWYRQDPGLGLRLIYFSYDVKMKEKGDIPEGYSVSREKKERFSLILESASTNQTSMYLCASSFVAGELFFGEGSRLTVL.

This rearrangement joins TRBV7-9 to TRBJ2-1; D might be TRBD1 (5 bases). Looked up from germline, CDR1 is SEHNR and CDR2 is FQNEAQ (reference sequence). This CDR3 contains 13 residues. V lost 7 bases and J 9 bases, leaving 16 bases between the germline ends. In DNA form, the CDR3 reads TGTGCCAGCATCACTCAGGGTATGGGTGAGCAGTTCTTC. It codes for CASITQGMGEQFF.